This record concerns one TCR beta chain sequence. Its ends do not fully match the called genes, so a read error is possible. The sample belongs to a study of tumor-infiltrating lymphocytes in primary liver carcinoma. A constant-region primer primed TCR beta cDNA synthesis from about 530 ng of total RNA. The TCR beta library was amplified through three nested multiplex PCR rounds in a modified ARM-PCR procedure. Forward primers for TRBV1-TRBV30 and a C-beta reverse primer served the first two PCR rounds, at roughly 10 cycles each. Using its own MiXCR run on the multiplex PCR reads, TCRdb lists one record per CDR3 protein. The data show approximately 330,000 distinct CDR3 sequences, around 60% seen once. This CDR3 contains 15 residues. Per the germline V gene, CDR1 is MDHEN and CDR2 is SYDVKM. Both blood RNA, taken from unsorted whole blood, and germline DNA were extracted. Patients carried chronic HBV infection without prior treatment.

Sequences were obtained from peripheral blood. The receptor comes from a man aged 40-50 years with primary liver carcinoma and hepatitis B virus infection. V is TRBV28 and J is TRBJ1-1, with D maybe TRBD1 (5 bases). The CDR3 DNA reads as TGTGCCAGCAGTACCCGGAGGGGTCAGTTTACTGAAGCTCTCTTT. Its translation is CASSTRRGQFTEALF.